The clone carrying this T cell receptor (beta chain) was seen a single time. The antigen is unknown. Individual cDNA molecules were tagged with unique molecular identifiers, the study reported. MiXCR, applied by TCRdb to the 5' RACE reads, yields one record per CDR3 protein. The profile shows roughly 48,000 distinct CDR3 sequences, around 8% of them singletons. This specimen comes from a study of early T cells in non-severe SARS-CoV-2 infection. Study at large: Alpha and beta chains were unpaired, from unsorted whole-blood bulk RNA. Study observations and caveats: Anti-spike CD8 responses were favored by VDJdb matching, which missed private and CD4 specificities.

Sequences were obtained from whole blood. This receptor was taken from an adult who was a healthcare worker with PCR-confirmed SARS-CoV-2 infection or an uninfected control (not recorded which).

The CDR3 region is CASSHDRLPGNTIYF. Written as DNA, the CDR3 is TGTGCCAGCAGCCACGACCGACTCCCAGGAAACACCATATATTTT. The chain joins TRBV12-3 or TRBV12-4 to TRBJ1-3; no clear D. This CDR3 has 15 residues. The ends were cut back, 6 bases at V and 4 bases at J, with 16 bases in the middle.